Sequencing of this TCR beta chain was carried out in a study of blood T cell repertoires in COVID-19. A few counts support this clone. Sequencing used immunoSEQ multiplex PCR; TCRdb keeps in-frame clones, though not all of them. Of around 300,000 clones listed, around 91% are singletons. The specimen was PBMCs or T cells enriched from blood (not recorded which). The TCR comes from a woman between 18 and 29 years old with acute COVID-19.

Here the CDR3 DNA reads TGCGCCAGCAGCCAAGAAGCCCTAGGGGCGCGTGGCTACACCTTC. This sequence encodes CASSQEALGARGYTF. The genes are TRBV4-3 and TRBJ1-2; D is perhaps TRBD1 (5 bases). With 0 bases removed from V and 7 bases from J, the gap between germline ends came to 15 bases. The V gene's germline CDR1 is LGHNA and CDR2 YSLEER. The CDR3 loop spans 15 amino acids.